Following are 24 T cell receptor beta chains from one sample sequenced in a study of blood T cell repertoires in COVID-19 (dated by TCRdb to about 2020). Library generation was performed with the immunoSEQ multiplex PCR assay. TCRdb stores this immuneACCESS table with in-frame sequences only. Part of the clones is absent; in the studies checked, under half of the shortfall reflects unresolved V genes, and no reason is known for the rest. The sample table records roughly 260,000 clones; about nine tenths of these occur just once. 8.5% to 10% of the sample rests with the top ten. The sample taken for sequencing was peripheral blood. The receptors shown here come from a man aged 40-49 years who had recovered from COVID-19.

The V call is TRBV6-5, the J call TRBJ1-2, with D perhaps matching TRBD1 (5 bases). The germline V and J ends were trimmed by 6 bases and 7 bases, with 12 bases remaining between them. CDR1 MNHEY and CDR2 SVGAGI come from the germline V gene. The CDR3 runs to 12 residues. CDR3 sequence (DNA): TGTGCCAGCAGACCCGGGGGGGGTGGCTACACCTTC. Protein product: CASRPGGGGYTF.

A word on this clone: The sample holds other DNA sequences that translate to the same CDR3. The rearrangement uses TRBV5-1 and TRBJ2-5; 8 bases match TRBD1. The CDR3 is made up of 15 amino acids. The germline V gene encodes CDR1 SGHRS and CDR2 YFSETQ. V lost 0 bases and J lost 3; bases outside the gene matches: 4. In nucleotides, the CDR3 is TGCGCCAGCAGCTTGGATCAGGGGGCCAAAGAGACCCAGTACTTC. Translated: CASSLDQGAKETQYF.

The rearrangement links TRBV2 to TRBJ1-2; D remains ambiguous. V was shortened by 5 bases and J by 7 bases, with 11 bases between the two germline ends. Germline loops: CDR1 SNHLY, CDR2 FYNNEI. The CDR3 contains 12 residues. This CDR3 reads CASSPGISGYTF. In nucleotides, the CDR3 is TGTGCCAGCAGTCCAGGCATCAGTGGCTACACCTTC.

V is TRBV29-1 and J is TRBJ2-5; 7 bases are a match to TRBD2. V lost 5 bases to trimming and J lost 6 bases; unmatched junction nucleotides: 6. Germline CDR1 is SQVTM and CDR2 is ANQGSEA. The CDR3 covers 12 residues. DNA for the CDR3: TGCAGCGTTAATCCGGGAGGCCAGACCCAGTACTTC. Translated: CSVNPGGQTQYF.

CDR3 nucleotide sequence: TGTGCCAGCAGCTCCAAGCAGGGGACAGAGCAAGAGACCCAGTACTTC. Its translation is CASSSKQGTEQETQYF. The rearrangement uses TRBV21-1 and TRBJ2-5; the D call of TRBD1 is as the table states it, not checked on the DNA. TRBV21-1 corresponds to a pseudogene. This CDR3 has 16 residues.

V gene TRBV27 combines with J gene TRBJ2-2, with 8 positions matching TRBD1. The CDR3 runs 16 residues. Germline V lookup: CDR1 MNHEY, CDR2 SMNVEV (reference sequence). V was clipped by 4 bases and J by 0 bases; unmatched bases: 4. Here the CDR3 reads CASSWTGSSNTGELFF. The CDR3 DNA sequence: TGTGCCAGCAGTTGGACAGGGTCTTCGAACACCGGGGAGCTGTTTTTT.

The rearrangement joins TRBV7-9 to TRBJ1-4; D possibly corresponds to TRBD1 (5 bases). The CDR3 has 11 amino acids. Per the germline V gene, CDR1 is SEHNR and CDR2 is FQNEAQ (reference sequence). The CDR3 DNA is TGTGGTGGGGCGCGTGATGAAAAACTGTTTTTT. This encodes CGGARDEKLFF.

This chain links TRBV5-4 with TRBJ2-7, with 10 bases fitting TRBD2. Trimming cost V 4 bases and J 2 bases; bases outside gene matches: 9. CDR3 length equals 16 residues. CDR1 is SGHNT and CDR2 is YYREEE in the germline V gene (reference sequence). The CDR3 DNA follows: TGTGCCAGCAGCAGATCTAGCGGGGGAATAACCTACGAGCAGTACTTC. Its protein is CASSRSSGGITYEQYF.

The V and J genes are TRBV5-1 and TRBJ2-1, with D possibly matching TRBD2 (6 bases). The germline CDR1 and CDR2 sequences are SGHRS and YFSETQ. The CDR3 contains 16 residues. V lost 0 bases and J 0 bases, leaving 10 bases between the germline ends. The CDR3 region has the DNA TGCGCCAGCAGCTTGGCCGGGGGAATCTCCTACAATGAGCAGTTCTTC. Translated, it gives CASSLAGGISYNEQFF.

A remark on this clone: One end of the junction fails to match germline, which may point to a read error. Here the CDR3 DNA reads TGTGCCTGGATCCAGCCGGGGGGCTCTAGAAACACCATATATTTT. Its translation is CAWIQPGGSRNTIYF. The rearrangement links TRBV30 to TRBJ1-3; D may be TRBD1 (6 bases). Germline CDR1 is GTSNPN and CDR2 is SVGIG (reference sequence). This CDR3 spans 15 amino acids.

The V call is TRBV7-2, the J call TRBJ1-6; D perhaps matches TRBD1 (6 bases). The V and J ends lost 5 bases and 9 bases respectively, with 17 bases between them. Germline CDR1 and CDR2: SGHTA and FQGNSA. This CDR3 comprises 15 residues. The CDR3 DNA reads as TGTGCCAGCAGCCCAAGGAGGACGGACAGTTCACCCCTCCACTTT. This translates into CASSPRRTDSSPLHF.

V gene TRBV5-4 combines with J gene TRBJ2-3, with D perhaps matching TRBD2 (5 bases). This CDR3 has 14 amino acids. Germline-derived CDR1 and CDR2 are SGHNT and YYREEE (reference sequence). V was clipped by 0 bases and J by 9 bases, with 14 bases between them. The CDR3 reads CASSLELASTTQYF. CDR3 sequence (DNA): TGTGCCAGCAGCTTGGAATTAGCGTCAACGACGCAGTATTTT.

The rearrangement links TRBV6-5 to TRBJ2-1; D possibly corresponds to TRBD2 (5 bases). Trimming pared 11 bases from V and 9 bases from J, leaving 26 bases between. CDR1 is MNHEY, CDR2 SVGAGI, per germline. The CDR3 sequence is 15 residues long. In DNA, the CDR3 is TGTGCCCGCGCAGGCTGCGGTCGGGGTGATGGTGAGCAGTTCTTC. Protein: CARAGCGRGDGEQFF.

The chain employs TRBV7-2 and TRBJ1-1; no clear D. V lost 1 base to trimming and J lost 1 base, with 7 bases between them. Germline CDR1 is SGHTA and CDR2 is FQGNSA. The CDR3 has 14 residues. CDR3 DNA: TGTGCCAGCAGCTTAGGTTTCAGGAACACTGAAGCTTTCTTT. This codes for CASSLGFRNTEAFF. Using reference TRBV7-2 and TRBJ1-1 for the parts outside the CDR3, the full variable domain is GAGVSQSPSNKVTEKGKDVELRCDPISGHTALYWYRQSLGQGLEFLIYFQGNSAPDKSGLPSDRFSAERTGGSVSTLTIQRTQQEDSAVYLCASSLGFRNTEAFFGQGTRLTVV.

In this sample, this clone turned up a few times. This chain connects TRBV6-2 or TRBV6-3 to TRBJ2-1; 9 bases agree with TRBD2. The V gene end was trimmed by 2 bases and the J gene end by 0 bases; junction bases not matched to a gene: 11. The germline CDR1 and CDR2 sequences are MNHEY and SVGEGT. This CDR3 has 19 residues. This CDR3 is CASSYRLADYRSSYNEQFF. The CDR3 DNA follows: TGTGCCAGCAGTTACAGACTAGCGGACTATAGGAGCTCCTACAATGAGCAGTTCTTC.

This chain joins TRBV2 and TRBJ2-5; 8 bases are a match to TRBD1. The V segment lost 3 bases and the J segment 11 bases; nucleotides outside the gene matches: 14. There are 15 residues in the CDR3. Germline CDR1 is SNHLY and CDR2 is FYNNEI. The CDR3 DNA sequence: TGTGCCAGCAGTGATATTGGGCAGGGGGCGAGGGAGCAGTACTTC. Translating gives CASSDIGQGAREQYF. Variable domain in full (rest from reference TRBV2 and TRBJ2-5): EPEVTQTPSHQVTQMGQEVILRCVPISNHLYFYWYRQILGQKVEFLVSFYNNEISEKSEIFDDQFSVERPDGSNFTLKIRSTKLEDSAMYFCASSDIGQGAREQYFGPGTRLLVL.

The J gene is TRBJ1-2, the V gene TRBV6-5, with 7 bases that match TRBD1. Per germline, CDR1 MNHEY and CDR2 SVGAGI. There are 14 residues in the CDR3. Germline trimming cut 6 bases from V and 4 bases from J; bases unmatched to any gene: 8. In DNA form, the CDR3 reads TGTGCCAGCAGCCAAGGGGACAGTGGCTATGGCTACACCTTC. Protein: CASSQGDSGYGYTF.

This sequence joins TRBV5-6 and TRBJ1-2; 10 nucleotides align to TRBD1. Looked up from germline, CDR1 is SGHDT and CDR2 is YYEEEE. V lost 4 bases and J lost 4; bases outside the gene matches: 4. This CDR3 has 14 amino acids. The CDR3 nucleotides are TGTGCCAGCAGCGCCGGGACAGGGGCCTATGGCTACACCTTC. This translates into CASSAGTGAYGYTF.

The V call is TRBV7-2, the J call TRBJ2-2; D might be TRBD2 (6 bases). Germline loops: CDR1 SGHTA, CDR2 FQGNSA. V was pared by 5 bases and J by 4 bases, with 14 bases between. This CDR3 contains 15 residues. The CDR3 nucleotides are TGTGCCAGCAGCCCCCGGAGGGTCGGCACCGGGGAGCTGTTTTTT. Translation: CASSPRRVGTGELFF.

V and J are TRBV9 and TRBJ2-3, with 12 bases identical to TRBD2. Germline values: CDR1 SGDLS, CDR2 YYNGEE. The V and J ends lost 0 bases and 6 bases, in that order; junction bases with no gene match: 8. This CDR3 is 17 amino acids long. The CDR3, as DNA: TGTGCCAGCAGCGTAGCTAGCGGGAGGGGAATAGGGGATACGCAGTATTTT. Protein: CASSVASGRGIGDTQYF.

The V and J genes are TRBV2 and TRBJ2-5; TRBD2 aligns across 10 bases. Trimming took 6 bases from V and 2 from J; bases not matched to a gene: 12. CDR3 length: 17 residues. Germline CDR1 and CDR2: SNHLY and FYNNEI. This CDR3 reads CASSAPLAGRSQETQYF. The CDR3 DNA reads TGTGCCAGCAGCGCCCCACTAGCGGGGCGATCGCAAGAGACCCAGTACTTC. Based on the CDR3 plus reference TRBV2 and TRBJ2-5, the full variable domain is EPEVTQTPSHQVTQMGQEVILRCVPISNHLYFYWYRQILGQKVEFLVSFYNNEISEKSEIFDDQFSVERPDGSNFTLKIRSTKLEDSAMYFCASSAPLAGRSQETQYFGPGTRLLVL.

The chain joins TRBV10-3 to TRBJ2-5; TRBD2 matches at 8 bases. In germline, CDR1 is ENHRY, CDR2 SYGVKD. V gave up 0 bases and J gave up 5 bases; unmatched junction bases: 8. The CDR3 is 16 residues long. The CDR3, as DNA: TGTGCCATCAGTGAGTCGGGTGCGGGGGGACGTGAGACCCAGTACTTC. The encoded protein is CAISESGAGGRETQYF.

CDR3 protein: CATSRGGERDGYTF. The CDR3 nucleotides are TGTGCCACCAGCAGAGGCGGGGAGCGAGATGGCTACACCTTC. The rearrangement uses TRBV15 and TRBJ1-2; no reliable D call. The CDR3 has 14 amino acids. Germline V gives CDR1 LNHNV, CDR2 YYDKDF (reference sequence). Trimming shortened V by 1 base and J by 6 bases, and 12 bases separated the two germline ends. The whole variable domain, remainder taken from reference TRBV15 and TRBJ1-2, is DAMVIQNPRYQVTQFGKPVTLSCSQTLNHNVMYWYQQKSSQAPKLLFHYYDKDFNNEADTPDNFQSRRPNTSFCFLDIRSPGLGDTAMYLCATSRGGERDGYTFGSGTRLTVV.

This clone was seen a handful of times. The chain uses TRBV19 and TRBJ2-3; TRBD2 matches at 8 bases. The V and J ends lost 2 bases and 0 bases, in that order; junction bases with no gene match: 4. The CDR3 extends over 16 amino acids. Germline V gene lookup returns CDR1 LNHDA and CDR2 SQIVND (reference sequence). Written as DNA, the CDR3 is TGTGCCAGTAGTATATATGCGGGGGGAAGCACAGATACGCAGTATTTT. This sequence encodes CASSIYAGGSTDTQYF.